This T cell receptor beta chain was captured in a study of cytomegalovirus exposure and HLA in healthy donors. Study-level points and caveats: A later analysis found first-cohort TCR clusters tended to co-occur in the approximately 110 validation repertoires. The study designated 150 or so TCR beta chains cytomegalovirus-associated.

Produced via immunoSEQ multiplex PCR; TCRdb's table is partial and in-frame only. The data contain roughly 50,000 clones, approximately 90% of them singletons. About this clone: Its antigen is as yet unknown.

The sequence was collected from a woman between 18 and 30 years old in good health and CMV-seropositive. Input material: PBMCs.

The CDR3 reads CASSQKQGGTLHF. CDR3 DNA: TGCGCCAGCAGCCAAAAACAGGGGGGGACCCTCCACTTT. The chain joins TRBV4-3 to TRBJ1-6; 8 bases match TRBD1. V shed 2 bases and J 14 bases; nucleotides not matched to a gene: 5. The germline gives CDR1 LGHNA, CDR2 YSLEER. The CDR3 length is 13 residues.